Below, 4 T cell receptor beta chains from the same sample are listed, as sequenced in a study of sequential checkpoint blockade in melanoma. This sample's treatment: randomized to nivolumab then ipilimumab (arm A) or the reverse (arm B). Using immunoSEQ multiplex PCR, the repertoire was profiled, and TCRdb retains in-frame clones only, with some absent. Seen here are more than 6,000 clones, roughly 21% observed once, and the top ten hold roughly 10%. Sequences were derived from tumor tissue (inferred from file names), sampled from a patient given nivolumab and ipilimumab in sequence. These receptors originate from a human donor with melanoma.

This clone was counted ten times or more. This chain uses TRBV11-3 with TRBJ2-7, with D perhaps being TRBD1 or TRBD2 (6 bases each). Germline V lookup: CDR1 SGHNT, CDR2 YENEEA. V gave up 5 bases and J gave up 2 bases, with 13 bases separating them. This CDR3 is 14 amino acids long. The CDR3 reads CASSLGGSPYEQYF. CDR3 in DNA: TGTGCCAGCAGCCTGGGGGGCTCCCCCTACGAGCAGTACTTC.

The chain is built from TRBV5-1 and TRBJ2-2; TRBD2 agrees at 14 bases. Unmatched junction bases numbered 8, after V lost 0 bases and J lost 4 bases. Germline lookup yields CDR1 SGHRS and CDR2 YFSETQ. The CDR3 totals 19 residues. This chain's CDR3 is CASSLGGLAGASGTGELFF. In nucleotides, the CDR3 is TGCGCCAGCAGCTTGGGGGGACTAGCGGGAGCGTCGGGCACCGGGGAGCTGTTTTTT.

The chain recombines TRBV14 with TRBJ1-1; D is unresolved. The CDR3 has 14 residues. V was pared by 3 bases and J by 5 bases, with 13 bases between. CDR1 is SGHDN, CDR2 FVKESK, per germline. The CDR3 is CASSQGLRGTEAFF. CDR3 nucleotides: TGTGCCAGCAGCCAGGGTTTGCGGGGAACTGAAGCTTTCTTT.

The chain uses TRBV19 and TRBJ1-3; D possibly corresponds to TRBD1 (5 bases). Germline CDR1 and CDR2: LNHDA and SQIVND (reference sequence). Trimming cost V 4 bases and J 2 bases, with 15 bases left between them. The CDR3 has 16 residues. This CDR3 reads CASSKDSRTTGNTIYF. CDR3 DNA: TGTGCCAGTAGTAAAGACAGCCGGACAACTGGAAACACCATATATTTT.